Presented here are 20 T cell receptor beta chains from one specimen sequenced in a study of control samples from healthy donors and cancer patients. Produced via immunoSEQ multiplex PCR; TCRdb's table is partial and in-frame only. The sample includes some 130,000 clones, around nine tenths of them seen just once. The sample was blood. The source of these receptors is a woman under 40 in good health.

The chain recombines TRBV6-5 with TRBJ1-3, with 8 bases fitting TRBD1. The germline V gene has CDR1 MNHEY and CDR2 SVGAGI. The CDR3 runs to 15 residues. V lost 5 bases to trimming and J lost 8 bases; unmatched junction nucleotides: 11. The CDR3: CASSISTGEGYTIYF. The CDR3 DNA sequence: TGTGCCAGCAGTATATCGACAGGGGAAGGTTACACCATATATTTT.

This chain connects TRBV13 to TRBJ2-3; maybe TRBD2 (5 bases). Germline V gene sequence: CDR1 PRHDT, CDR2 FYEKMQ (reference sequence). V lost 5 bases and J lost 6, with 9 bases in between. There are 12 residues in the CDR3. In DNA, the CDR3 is TGTGCCAGCAGCCTTACGGGGGATACGCAGTATTTT. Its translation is CASSLTGDTQYF.

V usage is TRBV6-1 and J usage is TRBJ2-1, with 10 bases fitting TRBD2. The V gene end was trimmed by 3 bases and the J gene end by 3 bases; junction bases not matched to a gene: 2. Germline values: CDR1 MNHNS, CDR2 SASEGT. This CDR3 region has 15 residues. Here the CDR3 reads CASSDGLADYNEQFF. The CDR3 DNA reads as TGTGCCAGCAGTGACGGACTAGCGGACTACAATGAGCAGTTCTTC.

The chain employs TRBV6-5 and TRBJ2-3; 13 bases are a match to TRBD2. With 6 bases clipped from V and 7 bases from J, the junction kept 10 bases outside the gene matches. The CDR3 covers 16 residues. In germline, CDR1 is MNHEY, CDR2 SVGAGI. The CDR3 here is CASSYTSGRAENTQYF. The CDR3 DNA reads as TGTGCCAGCAGCTACACTAGCGGGAGGGCCGAGAATACGCAGTATTTT.

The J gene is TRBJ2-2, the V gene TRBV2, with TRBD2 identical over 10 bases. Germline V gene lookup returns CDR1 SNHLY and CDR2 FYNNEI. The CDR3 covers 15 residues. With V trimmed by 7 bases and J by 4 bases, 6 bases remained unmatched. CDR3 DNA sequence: TGTGCCAGCAACGACCGACTAGCGGGCACCGGGGAGCTGTTTTTT. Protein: CASNDRLAGTGELFF.

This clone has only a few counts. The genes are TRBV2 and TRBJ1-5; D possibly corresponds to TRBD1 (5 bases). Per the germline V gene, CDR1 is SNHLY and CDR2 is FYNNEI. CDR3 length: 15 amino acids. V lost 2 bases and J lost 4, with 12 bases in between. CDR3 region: CASSELGGGNQPQHF. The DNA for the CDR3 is TGTGCCAGCAGTGAATTGGGTGGGGGAAATCAGCCCCAGCATTTT.

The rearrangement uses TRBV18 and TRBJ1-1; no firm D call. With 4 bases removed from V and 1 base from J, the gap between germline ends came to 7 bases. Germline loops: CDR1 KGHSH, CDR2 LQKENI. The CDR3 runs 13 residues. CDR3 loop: CASSRHWNTEAFF. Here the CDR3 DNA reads TGTGCCAGCTCACGTCATTGGAACACTGAAGCTTTCTTT.

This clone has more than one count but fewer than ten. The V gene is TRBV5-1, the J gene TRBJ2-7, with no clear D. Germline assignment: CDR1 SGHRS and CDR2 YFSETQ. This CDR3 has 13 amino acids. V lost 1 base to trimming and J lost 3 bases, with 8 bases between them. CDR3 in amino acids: CASSLPPGYEQYF. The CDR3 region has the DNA TGCGCCAGCAGCTTGCCCCCTGGCTACGAGCAGTACTTC.

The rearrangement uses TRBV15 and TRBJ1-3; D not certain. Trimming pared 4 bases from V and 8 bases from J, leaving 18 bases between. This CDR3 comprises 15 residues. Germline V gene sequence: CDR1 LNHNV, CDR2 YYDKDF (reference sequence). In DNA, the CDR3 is TGTGCCACCAGCATTCAGTCCGCCGCTGGGGACACCATATATTTT. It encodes CATSIQSAAGDTIYF. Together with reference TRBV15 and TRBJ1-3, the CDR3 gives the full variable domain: DAMVIQNPRYQVTQFGKPVTLSCSQTLNHNVMYWYQQKSSQAPKLLFHYYDKDFNNEADTPDNFQSRRPNTSFCFLDIRSPGLGDTAMYLCATSIQSAAGDTIYFGEGSWLTVV.

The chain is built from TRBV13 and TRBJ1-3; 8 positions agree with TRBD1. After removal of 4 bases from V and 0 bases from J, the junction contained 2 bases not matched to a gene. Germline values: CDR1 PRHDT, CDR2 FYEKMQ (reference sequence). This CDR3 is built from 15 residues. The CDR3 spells CASSSTGGSGNTIYF. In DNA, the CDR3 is TGTGCCAGCAGCTCCACAGGGGGCTCTGGAAACACCATATATTTT.

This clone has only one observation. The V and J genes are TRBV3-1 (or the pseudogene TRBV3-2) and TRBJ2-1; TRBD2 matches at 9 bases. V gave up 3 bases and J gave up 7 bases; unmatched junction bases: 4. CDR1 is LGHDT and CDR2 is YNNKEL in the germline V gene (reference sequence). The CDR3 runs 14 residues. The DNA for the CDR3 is TGTGCCAGCAGCCACGCGGGAGGGGGGAATGAGCAGTTCTTC. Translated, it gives CASSHAGGGNEQFF.

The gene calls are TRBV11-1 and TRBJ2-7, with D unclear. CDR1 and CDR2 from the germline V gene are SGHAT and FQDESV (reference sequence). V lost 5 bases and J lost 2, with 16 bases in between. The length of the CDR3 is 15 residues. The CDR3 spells CASSPDFLRTYEQYF. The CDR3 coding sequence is TGTGCCAGCAGCCCCGACTTTCTTCGGACCTACGAGCAGTACTTC.

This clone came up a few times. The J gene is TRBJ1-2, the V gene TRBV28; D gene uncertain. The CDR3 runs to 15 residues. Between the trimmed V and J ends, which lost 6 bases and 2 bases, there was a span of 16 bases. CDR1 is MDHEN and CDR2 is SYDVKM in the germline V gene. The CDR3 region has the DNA TGTGCCAGCAGACCCCCGGGCTCAGCCAACTATGGCTACACCTTC. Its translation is CASRPPGSANYGYTF.

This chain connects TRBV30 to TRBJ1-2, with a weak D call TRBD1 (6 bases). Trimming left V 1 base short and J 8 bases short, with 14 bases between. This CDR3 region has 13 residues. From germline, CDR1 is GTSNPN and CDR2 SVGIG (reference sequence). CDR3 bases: TGTGCCTGGAGTGGACAGGCCACAGGAGGCTACACCTTC. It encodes CAWSGQATGGYTF. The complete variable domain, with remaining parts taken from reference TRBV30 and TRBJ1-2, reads SQTIHQWPATLVQPVGSPLSLECTVEGTSNPNLYWYRQAAGRGLQLLFYSVGIGQISSEVPQNLSASRPQDRQFILSSKKLLLSDSGFYLCAWSGQATGGYTFGSGTRLTVV.

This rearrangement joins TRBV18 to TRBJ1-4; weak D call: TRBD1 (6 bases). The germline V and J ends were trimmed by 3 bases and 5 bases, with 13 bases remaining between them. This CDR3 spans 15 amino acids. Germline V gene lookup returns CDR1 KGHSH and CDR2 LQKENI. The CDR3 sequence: CASSPQGFSNEKLFF. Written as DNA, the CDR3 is TGTGCCAGCTCACCCCAGGGGTTTAGCAATGAAAAACTGTTTTTT.

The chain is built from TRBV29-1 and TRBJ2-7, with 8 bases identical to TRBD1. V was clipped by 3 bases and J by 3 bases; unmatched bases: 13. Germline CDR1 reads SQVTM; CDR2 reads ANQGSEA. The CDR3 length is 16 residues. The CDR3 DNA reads TGCAGCGTTGACGGGGGCACCGGGACAGGCTTCTACGAGCAGTACTTC. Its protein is CSVDGGTGTGFYEQYF.

The chain's CDR3 is CASSPTLAVGELFF. Here the CDR3 DNA reads TGTGCCAGCAGCCCCACACTAGCGGTCGGGGAGCTGTTTTTT. The chain couples TRBV7-2 to TRBJ2-2, with 8 positions matching TRBD2. V gave up 5 bases and J gave up 7 bases; unmatched junction bases: 6. The CDR3 totals 14 residues. Germline V gene lookup returns CDR1 SGHTA and CDR2 FQGNSA. The entire variable domain, with the rest obtained from reference TRBV7-2 and TRBJ2-2, is as follows: GAGVSQSPSNKVTEKGKDVELRCDPISGHTALYWYRQSLGQGLEFLIYFQGNSAPDKSGLPSDRFSAERTGGSVSTLTIQRTQQEDSAVYLCASSPTLAVGELFFGEGSRLTVL.

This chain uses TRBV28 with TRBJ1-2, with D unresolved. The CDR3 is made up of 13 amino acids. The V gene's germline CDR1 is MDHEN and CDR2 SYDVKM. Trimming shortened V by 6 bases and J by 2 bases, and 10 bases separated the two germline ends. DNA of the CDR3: TGTGCCAGCAGACTCGACTCAAACTATGGCTACACCTTC. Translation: CASRLDSNYGYTF.

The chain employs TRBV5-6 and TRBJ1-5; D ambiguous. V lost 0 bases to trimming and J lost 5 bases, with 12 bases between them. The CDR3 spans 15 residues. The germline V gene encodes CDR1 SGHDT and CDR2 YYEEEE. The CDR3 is CASSLAKIPYQPQHF. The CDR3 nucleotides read TGTGCCAGCAGCTTGGCCAAAATACCTTATCAGCCCCAGCATTTT. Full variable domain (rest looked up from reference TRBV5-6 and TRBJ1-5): DAGVTQSPTHLIKTRGQQVTLRCSPKSGHDTVSWYQQALGQGPQFIFQYYEEEERQRGNFPDRFSGHQFPNYSSELNVNALLLGDSALYLCASSLAKIPYQPQHFGDGTRLSIL.

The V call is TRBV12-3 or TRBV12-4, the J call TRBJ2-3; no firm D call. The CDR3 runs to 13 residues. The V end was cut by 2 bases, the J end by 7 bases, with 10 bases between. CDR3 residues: CASSLIHSHTQYF. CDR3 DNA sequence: TGTGCCAGCAGTTTAATCCACTCCCATACGCAGTATTTT.